The 20 T cell receptor beta chains below all came from one sample that was sequenced in a study of blood T cell repertoires in COVID-19 (dated by TCRdb to 2020 to 2021). The library was built by means of the immunoSEQ multiplex PCR assay. Entries here come from immuneACCESS through TCRdb and include only in-frame sequences with V and J called. Some clones fail to appear in such tables; in the studies checked, an unresolved V gene covers under half of the shortfall, and the cause of the remainder is unknown. The sample data list more than 200,000 clones, and roughly three quarters of these were observed just once. The ten largest clonotypes hold approximately 4% of the sample. The specimen sequenced was peripheral blood. The receptors derive from a woman in her thirties or forties with active or convalescent COVID-19.

The J gene is TRBJ2-3, the V gene TRBV19; TRBD1 aligns across 10 bases. The CDR3 contains 15 residues. CDR1 and CDR2 (germline): LNHDA, SQIVND (reference sequence). J was trimmed by 1 base and V by 7 bases; bases with no gene match: 5. The CDR3 DNA reads TGTGCCAGTAAAGACGGACAGGGGGGCACAGATACGCAGTATTTT. Translating gives CASKDGQGGTDTQYF.

V is TRBV6-6 and J is TRBJ2-1; the match to TRBD1 covers 8 bases. Germline V gene lookup returns CDR1 MNHNY and CDR2 SVGAGI (reference sequence). The CDR3 totals 13 residues. After removal of 6 bases from V and 10 bases from J, the junction contained 8 bases not matched to a gene. CDR3 nucleotides: TGTGCCAGCAGGTACGACAGGGGCGCGGAGCAGTTCTTC. Its protein product is CASRYDRGAEQFF.

The chain uses TRBV3-1 (or the pseudogene TRBV3-2) and TRBJ2-7; 12 bases agree with TRBD2. The V and J ends lost 5 bases and 5 bases, in that order; junction bases with no gene match: 7. Looked up from germline, CDR1 is LGHDT and CDR2 is YNNKEL (reference sequence). The CDR3 totals 15 residues. The CDR3 coding sequence is TGTGCCAGCAGCAGAGGACTAGCGGGGCGGGACGAGCAGTACTTC. Translation: CASSRGLAGRDEQYF.

The V gene is TRBV7-2, the J gene TRBJ1-4; 9 nucleotides line up with TRBD1. Germline V gene data show CDR1 as SGHTA and CDR2 as FQGNSA. J lost 3 bases, V lost 5 bases, and 4 bases had no gene match. The CDR3 is 15 residues long. Written as DNA, the CDR3 is TGTGCCAGCAGCAGACGACAGGGGGCTAATGAAAAACTGTTTTTT. Protein sequence: CASSRRQGANEKLFF.

This clone showed up many times. V is TRBV27 and J is TRBJ2-1; 8 bases are a match to TRBD2. Germline V gene data show CDR1 as MNHEY and CDR2 as SMNVEV (reference sequence). V was pared by 9 bases and J by 6 bases, with 7 bases of the junction left unmatched. The CDR3 consists of 13 residues. The CDR3 spells CASSRLATNEQFF. The CDR3 nucleotides read TGTGCCAGTAGTCGACTAGCGACCAATGAGCAGTTCTTC.

V gene TRBV6-5 combines with J gene TRBJ1-2; 7 bases map to TRBD1. Germline V gene lookup returns CDR1 MNHEY and CDR2 SVGAGI. Trimming at V came to 0 bases and at J to 3 bases, leaving 4 bases not matched to a gene. This CDR3 spans 15 amino acids. The chain's CDR3 is CASSYSRDSHYGYTF. The DNA for the CDR3 is TGTGCCAGCAGTTACTCGAGGGACAGCCACTATGGCTACACCTTC.

This clone was observed once. CDR3 loop: CASNSQGGGDGYTF. CDR3 sequence (DNA): TGTGCCAGCAATTCGCAGGGGGGAGGCGATGGCTACACCTTC. The rearrangement uses TRBV28 and TRBJ1-2; 7 positions match TRBD1. Per the germline V gene, CDR1 is MDHEN and CDR2 is SYDVKM. The CDR3 extends over 14 amino acids. V lost 7 bases, J lost 6 bases, and 11 bases stayed unmatched.

CDR3: CASSGLTGTFNYGYTF. The CDR3 bases are TGTGCCAGCAGCGGCCTTACCGGGACTTTCAACTATGGCTACACCTTC. The chain employs TRBV9 and TRBJ1-2, with a weak D call TRBD1 (5 bases). From germline, CDR1 is SGDLS and CDR2 YYNGEE. The V end was cut by 3 bases, the J end by 2 bases, with 17 bases between. This CDR3 spans 16 amino acids.

The chain uses TRBV9 and TRBJ2-3, with 10 positions matching TRBD2. Losses at the gene ends were 1 base for V and 5 bases for J; bases not matched to a gene: 10. The CDR3 has 17 residues. Looked up from germline, CDR1 is SGDLS and CDR2 is YYNGEE. The CDR3 reads CASSVLAGAHGRDTQYF. The DNA for the CDR3 is TGTGCCAGCAGCGTACTAGCGGGGGCACACGGCCGAGATACGCAGTATTTT.

This rearrangement joins TRBV15 to TRBJ1-4, with D unresolved. CDR3 size: 14 residues. Trimming took 3 bases from V and 8 from J, leaving 13 bases between them. Germline assignment: CDR1 LNHNV and CDR2 YYDKDF (reference sequence). In nucleotides, the CDR3 is TGTGCCACCAGCAGGGCCGGGGTACCGGAAAAACTGTTTTTT. Translation gives CATSRAGVPEKLFF.

Only one count was recorded for this clone. The chain carries TRBV21-1 and TRBJ2-7; the table's D call, TRBD2, was not checked against the DNA. TRBV21-1 counts as a pseudogene. The CDR3 loop spans 14 amino acids. The CDR3 DNA reads TGTGCCAGCAGCGTAAAGCACGGAGCCTACGAGCAGTACTTC. This codes for CASSVKHGAYEQYF.

The chain is built from TRBV19 and TRBJ1-2, with D perhaps matching TRBD1 (6 bases). The V gene's germline CDR1 is LNHDA and CDR2 SQIVND (reference sequence). Trimming removed 2 bases from V and 0 bases from J, with 16 bases in between. CDR3 length: 17 residues. CDR3 sequence: CASSIIPRQASNYGYTF. The CDR3 DNA reads as TGTGCCAGTAGTATAATCCCACGACAGGCTTCTAACTATGGCTACACCTTC.

This clone was picked up a small number of times. The V and J genes are TRBV9 and TRBJ2-3; 9 positions match TRBD2. V dropped 2 bases and J dropped 3; count of bases not matched to a gene: 7. CDR1 is SGDLS, CDR2 YYNGEE, per germline. The CDR3 consists of 16 residues. Here the CDR3 DNA reads TGTGCCAGCAGCGTGACTAGCGGTCTTACTACAGATACGCAGTATTTT. It is translated as CASSVTSGLTTDTQYF.

The rearrangement links TRBV6-5 to TRBJ2-6, with 7 positions matching TRBD1. The CDR3 is 15 residues long. The germline V gene has CDR1 MNHEY and CDR2 SVGAGI. V shed 5 bases and J 2 bases; nucleotides not matched to a gene: 3. The CDR3 DNA is TGTGCCAGCAGTAGAACAGGGGCTGGGGCCAACGTCCTGACTTTC. This gives the protein CASSRTGAGANVLTF.

V usage is TRBV5-1 and J usage is TRBJ1-1; TRBD1 might be the D (5 bases). The germline gives CDR1 SGHRS, CDR2 YFSETQ. This CDR3 contains 13 residues. Trimming pared 2 bases from V and 1 base from J, leaving 6 bases between. CDR3 sequence: CASSFQGNTEAFF. The DNA of the CDR3 is TGCGCCAGCAGCTTTCAGGGGAACACTGAAGCTTTCTTT.

The V call is TRBV6-5, the J call TRBJ2-7; D is possibly TRBD1 (5 bases). CDR3 length: 13 residues. The V and J ends lost 5 bases and 2 bases respectively, with 10 bases between them. The germline V gene has CDR1 MNHEY and CDR2 SVGAGI. This CDR3 reads CASSPRATYEQYV. In nucleotides, the CDR3 is TGTGCCAGCAGTCCCAGGGCTACCTACGAGCAGTACGTC.

The chain joins TRBV28 to TRBJ1-3; D is unresolved. CDR1 MDHEN and CDR2 SYDVKM come from the germline V gene. The CDR3 loop spans 10 amino acids. The V gene lost 6 bases and the J gene lost 9 bases, with 6 bases spanning the gap. The CDR3 protein is CASRRSTIYF. CDR3 sequence (DNA): TGTGCCAGCAGGCGGTCCACCATATATTTT.

The V gene is TRBV28, the J gene TRBJ1-3; D is undetermined. The germline gives CDR1 MDHEN, CDR2 SYDVKM. The V and J ends lost 5 bases and 10 bases respectively, with 12 bases between them. The CDR3 contains 12 residues. The CDR3, as DNA: TGTGCCAGCAGTCCCCTGAGGGAAACCATATATTTT. Amino acid sequence: CASSPLRETIYF.

The chain couples TRBV9 to TRBJ2-3; D may be TRBD2 (5 bases). This CDR3 has 15 amino acids. The germline V gene encodes CDR1 SGDLS and CDR2 YYNGEE. V lost 1 base and J lost 4, with 13 bases in between. DNA of the CDR3: TGTGCCAGCAGCGTACGGGGTATGGAGGCAGATACGCAGTATTTT. Its protein product is CASSVRGMEADTQYF.

This chain joins TRBV7-9 and TRBJ1-2; D uncertain. V dropped 4 bases and J dropped 0 bases, with 9 bases sitting between them. Germline CDR1 SEHNR, CDR2 FQNEAQ (reference sequence). There are 14 residues in the CDR3. The CDR3 region has the DNA TGTGCCAGCAGCTCGCCTATTACTAACTATGGCTACACCTTC. Translating gives CASSSPITNYGYTF. Full variable domain (missing parts from reference TRBV7-9 and TRBJ1-2): DTGVSQNPRHKITKRGQNVTFRCDPISEHNRLYWYRQTLGQGPEFLTYFQNEAQLEKSRLLSDRFSAERPKGSFSTLEIQRTEQGDSAMYLCASSSPITNYGYTFGSGTRLTVV.